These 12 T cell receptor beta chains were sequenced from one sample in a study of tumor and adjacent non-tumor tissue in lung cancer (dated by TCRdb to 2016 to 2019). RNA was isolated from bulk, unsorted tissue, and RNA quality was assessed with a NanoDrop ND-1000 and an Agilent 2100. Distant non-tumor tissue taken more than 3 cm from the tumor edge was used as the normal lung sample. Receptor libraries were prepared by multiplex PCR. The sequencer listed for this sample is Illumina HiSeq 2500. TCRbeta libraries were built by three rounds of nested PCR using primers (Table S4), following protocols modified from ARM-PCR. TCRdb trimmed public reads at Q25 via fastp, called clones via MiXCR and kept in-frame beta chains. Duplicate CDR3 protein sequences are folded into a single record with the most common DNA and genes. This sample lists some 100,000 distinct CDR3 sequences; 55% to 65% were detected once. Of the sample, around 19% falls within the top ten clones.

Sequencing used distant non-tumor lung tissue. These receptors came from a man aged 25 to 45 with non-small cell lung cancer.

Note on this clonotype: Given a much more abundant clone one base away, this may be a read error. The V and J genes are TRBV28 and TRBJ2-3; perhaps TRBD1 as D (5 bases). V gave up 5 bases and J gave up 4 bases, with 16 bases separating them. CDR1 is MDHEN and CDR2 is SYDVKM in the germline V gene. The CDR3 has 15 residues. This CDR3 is CASSPPGLAPDTQYF. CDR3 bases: TGTGCCAGCAGTCCACCAGGGTTAGCACCAGATACGCAGTATTTT.

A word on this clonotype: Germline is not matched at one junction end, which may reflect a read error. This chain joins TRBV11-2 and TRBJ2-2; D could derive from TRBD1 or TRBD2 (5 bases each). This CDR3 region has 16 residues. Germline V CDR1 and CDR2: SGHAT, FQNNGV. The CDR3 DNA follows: TGTACCAGCAGCTCCCCCCGGGACCCAAACACCGGGGAGCAGTTTTTT. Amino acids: CTSSSPRDPNTGEQFF.

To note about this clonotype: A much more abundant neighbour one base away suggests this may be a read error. CDR3 sequence (DNA): TGTGCCAGCAGTGAAGCGGGGGACACAGATACGCAGTATTTT. It translates to CASSEAGDTDTQYF. V is TRBV6-4 and J is TRBJ2-3, with 8 bases matching TRBD2. The length of the CDR3 is 14 residues. CDR1 and CDR2 from the germline V gene are MRHNA and SNTAGT. The junction had 1 base not matched to a gene; V was cut back by 3 bases and J by 2 bases.

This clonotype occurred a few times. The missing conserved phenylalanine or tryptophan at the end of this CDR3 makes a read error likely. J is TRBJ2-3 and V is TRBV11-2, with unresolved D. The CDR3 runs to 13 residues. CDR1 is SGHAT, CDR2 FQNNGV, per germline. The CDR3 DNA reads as TGTGCCAGCAGTTTAGAGGCCCCGTGGGCGCAGTATCTT. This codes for CASSLEAPWAQYL.

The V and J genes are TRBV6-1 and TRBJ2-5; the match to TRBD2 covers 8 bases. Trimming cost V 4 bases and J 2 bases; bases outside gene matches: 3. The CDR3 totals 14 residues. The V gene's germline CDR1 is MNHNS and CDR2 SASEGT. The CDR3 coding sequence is TGTGCCAGCAGTGCAAGACTAGCGCAAGAGACCCAGTACTTC. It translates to CASSARLAQETQYF.

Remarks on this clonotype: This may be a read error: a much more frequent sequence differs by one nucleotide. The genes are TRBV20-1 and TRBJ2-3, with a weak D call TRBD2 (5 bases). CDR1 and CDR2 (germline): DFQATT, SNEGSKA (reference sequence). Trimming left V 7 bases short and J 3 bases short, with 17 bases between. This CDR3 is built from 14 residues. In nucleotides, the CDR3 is TGCAGTGTTCCCCCGACGCGGGCAACAGATACGCAGTATTTT. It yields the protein CSVPPTRATDTQYF.

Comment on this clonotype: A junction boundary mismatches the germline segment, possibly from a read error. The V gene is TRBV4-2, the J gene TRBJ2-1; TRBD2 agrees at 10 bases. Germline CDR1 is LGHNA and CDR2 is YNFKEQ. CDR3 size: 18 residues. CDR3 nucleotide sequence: TGTGCCAGCAGCCAATACCCTCATAGCGGGGGGACCTACGATGAGCAGTTCTTC. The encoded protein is CASSQYPHSGGTYDEQFF.

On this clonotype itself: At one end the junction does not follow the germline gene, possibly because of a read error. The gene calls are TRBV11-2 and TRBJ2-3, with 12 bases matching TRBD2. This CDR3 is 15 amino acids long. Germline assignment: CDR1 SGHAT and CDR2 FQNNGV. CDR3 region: CAGSPSGGAWDTQYF. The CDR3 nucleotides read TGTGCCGGCAGCCCTAGCGGGGGGGCCTGGGATACGCAGTATTTT.

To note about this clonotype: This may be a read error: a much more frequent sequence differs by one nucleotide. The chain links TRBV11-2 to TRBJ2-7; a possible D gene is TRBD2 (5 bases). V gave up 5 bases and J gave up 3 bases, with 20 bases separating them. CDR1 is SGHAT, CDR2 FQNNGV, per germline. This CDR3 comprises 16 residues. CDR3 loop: CASSQGSGFGVYEQYF. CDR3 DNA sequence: TGTGCCAGCAGCCAAGGGTCGGGGTTTGGGGTCTACGAGCAGTACTTC.

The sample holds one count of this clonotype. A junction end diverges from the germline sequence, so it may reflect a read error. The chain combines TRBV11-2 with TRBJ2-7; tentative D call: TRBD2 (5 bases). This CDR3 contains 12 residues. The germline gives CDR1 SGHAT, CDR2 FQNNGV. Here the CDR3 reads CISSRGSGEHYF. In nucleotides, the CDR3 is TGTATCAGCAGCCGAGGGTCGGGCGAGCACTACTTC.

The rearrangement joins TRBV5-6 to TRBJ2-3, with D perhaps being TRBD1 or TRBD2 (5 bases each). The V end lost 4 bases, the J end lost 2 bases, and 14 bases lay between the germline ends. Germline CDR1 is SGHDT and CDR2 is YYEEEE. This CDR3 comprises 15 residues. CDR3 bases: TGTGCCAGCAGCCCCGGGACGCCTAACACAGATACGCAGTATTTT. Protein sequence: CASSPGTPNTDTQYF. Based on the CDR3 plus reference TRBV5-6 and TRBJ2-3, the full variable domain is DAGVTQSPTHLIKTRGQQVTLRCSPKSGHDTVSWYQQALGQGPQFIFQYYEEEERQRGNFPDRFSGHQFPNYSSELNVNALLLGDSALYLCASSPGTPNTDTQYFGPGTRLTVL.

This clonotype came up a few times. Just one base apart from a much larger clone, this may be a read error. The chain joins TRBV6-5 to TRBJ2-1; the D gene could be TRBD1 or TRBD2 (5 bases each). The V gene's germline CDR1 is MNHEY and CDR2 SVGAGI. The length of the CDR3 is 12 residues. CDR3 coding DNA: TGTGTCAGCAGTGACCAGGGAGATGAGCAGTTCTTC. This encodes CVSSDQGDEQFF.